The rows below give T cell receptor beta chains drawn from one sample of a study of blood T cells in healthy people across ages. TCRdb used MiXCR to reprocess the 5' RACE reads, holding one entry per CDR3 protein. Altogether about 930,000 distinct CDR3 sequences are present, about 29% being singletons, with the ten largest covering about 9.4%. The same sample was also used in a study of T cells of mothers and their children.

Sequencing was done on a sample of blood. These receptors originate from a woman aged 40 to 50 in good health. Each CDR3 is given with its conserved first and last residue. A D gene is named only where the DNA matches it firmly. Expanded clones get a size class; other rows say once, few or many, or leave the size out.

TRBJ2-6	TRBV3-1	many	TRBD2	CASRGGNSGANVLTF	TGTGCCAGCAGGGGAGGGAACTCTGGGGCCAACGTCCTGACTTTC
TRBJ1-2	TRBV6-1	-	TRBD1	CASSEPGQPYGYTF	TGTGCCAGCAGTGAGCCGGGACAGCCCTATGGCTACACCTTC
TRBJ2-1	TRBV6-5	-	-	CASIKQGTYEQFF	TGTGCCAGCATTAAACAGGGCACCTACGAGCAGTTCTTC
TRBJ2-1	TRBV6-2/TRBV6-3	-	TRBD2	CASSLRSGGPSSYNEQFF	TGTGCCAGCAGTTTACGTAGCGGGGGGCCGAGCTCCTACAATGAGCAGTTCTTC
TRBJ2-3	TRBV7-2	-	TRBD2	CASSPRWSAGVIDTQYF	TGTGCCAGCAGCCCCCGGTGGTCGGCGGGGGTTATAGATACGCAGTATTTT
TRBJ1-1	TRBV6-6	-	-	CASRQEGSTEAFF	TGTGCCAGCAGGCAGGAAGGTAGCACTGAAGCTTTCTTT
TRBJ2-3	TRBV20-1	-	TRBD1	CSAPPGTGTAFTDTQYF	TGCAGTGCTCCCCCCGGGACAGGGACCGCATTCACAGATACGCAGTATTTT
TRBJ2-4	TRBV5-1	many	-	CASSLVAPAKNIQYF	TGCGCCAGCAGCTTGGTGGCCCCAGCCAAAAACATTCAGTACTTC
TRBJ1-2	TRBV28	once	-	CASSSGTPSYTF	TGTGCCAGCAGTTCCGGGACTCCCAGCTACACCTTC
TRBJ2-3	TRBV5-1	many	-	CASSSTRDTQYF	TGCGCCAGCAGCTCCACTCGAGATACGCAGTATTTT
TRBJ2-5	TRBV12-3/TRBV12-4	-	TRBD2	CASSSYSTSGVYNEQYF	TGTGCCAGCAGTTCGTACTCGACTAGCGGGGTCTACAATGAGCAGTACTTC
TRBJ1-2	TRBV7-2	many	TRBD1	CASSPSGTGALSYGYTF	TGTGCCAGCAGCCCCTCCGGGACAGGGGCCCTCTCCTATGGCTACACCTTC
TRBJ2-5	TRBV4-2	few	-	CASSHRYAEYQEAQYF	TGTGCCAGCAGCCACAGGTATGCGGAGTACCAAGAGGCCCAGTACTTC
TRBJ2-7	TRBV27	many	-	CASSPRGLGEQYF	TGTGCCAGCAGTCCAAGGGGGTTGGGTGAGCAGTACTTC
TRBJ2-7	TRBV7-2	-	-	CASSLQQGYIPSGHEQYF	TGTGCCAGCAGCCTCCAACAGGGCTATATACCCTCAGGCCACGAGCAGTACTTC
TRBJ2-4	TRBV7-8	-	TRBD2	CASSYRSGGVSGNEQYF	TGTGCCAGCAGCTACCGTAGCGGGGGGGTTAGTGGCAATGAGCAGTACTTC
TRBJ2-7	TRBV28	many	TRBD1	CASSFNPGQGAAGYEQYF	TGTGCCAGCAGTTTTAACCCGGGACAGGGGGCCGCAGGGTACGAGCAGTACTTC
TRBJ2-7	TRBV29-1	many	TRBD2	CSVVDGRYEQYF	TGCAGCGTTGTGGACGGGAGGTACGAGCAGTACTTC